This T cell receptor beta chain was documented in a study of Graves' ophthalmopathy and Graves' hyperthyroidism. The germline V gene encodes CDR1 MNHEY and CDR2 SVGAGI. The junction had 7 bases not matched to a gene; V was cut back by 5 bases and J by 4 bases. This CDR3 is 14 amino acids long. RNA transcripts yielded amplified TCR beta CDR3 regions. The library came from an HTBI-primed first-round RT-PCR and a second-round multiplex PCR. Each CDR3 protein is one row after TCRdb ran MiXCR on the multiplex PCR reads. The table has some 380,000 distinct CDR3 sequences, approximately 15% seen once. In its sample, this clonotype was seen many times.

The sequence came from a woman aged 18 to 35 with stable Graves' hyperthyroidism. J is TRBJ1-2 and V is TRBV6-5, with 7 nucleotides matching TRBD1. What was sequenced was peripheral blood. The CDR3 reads CASSPRQGTYGYTF. The CDR3 bases are TGTGCCAGCAGTCCGCGACAGGGAACCTATGGCTACACCTTC.